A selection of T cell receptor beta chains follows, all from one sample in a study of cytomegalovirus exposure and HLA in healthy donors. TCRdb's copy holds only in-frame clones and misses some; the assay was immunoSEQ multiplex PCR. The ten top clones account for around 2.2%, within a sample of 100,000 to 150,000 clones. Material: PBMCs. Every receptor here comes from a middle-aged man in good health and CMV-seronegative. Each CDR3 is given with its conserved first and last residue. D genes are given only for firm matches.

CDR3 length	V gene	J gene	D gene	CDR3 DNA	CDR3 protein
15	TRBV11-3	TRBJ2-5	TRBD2	TGTGCCAGCTCCACAGCGGGAGGCCAACTGGGGACCCAGTACTTC	CASSTAGGQLGTQYF
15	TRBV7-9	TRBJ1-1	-	TGTGCCAGCAGCCTCAGGTACGGGGGGCTTGCTGAAGCTTTCTTT	CASSLRYGGLAEAFF
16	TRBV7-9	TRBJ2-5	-	TGTGCCAGCAGCCAGACAGATCGACAAGGTCGAGAGACCCAGTACTTC	CASSQTDRQGRETQYF
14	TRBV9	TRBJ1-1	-	TGTGCCAGCAGCGTAGAGCCAGGGTTTACTGAAGCTTTCTTT	CASSVEPGFTEAFF
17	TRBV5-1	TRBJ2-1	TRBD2	TGCGCCAGCAGCTCCGGACTAGCGGGAACATCCTACAATGAGCAGTTCTTC	CASSSGLAGTSYNEQFF
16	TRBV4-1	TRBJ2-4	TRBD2	TGCGCCAGCAGCCAATTAACTAGCGCAGCCAAAAACATTCAGTACTTC	CASSQLTSAAKNIQYF
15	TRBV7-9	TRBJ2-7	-	TGTGCCAGCAGCTTACATGCCGGGACTCACTACGAGCAGTACTTC	CASSLHAGTHYEQYF
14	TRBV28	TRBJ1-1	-	TGTGCCAGCAGTTTGCGACAGATGAACACTGAAGCTTTCTTT	CASSLRQMNTEAFF
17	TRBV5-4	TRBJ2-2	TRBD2	TGTGCCAGCAGCTCACTAGCGGGGAAGGATAACGCCGGGGAGCTGTTTTTT	CASSSLAGKDNAGELFF
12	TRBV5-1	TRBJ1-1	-	TGCGCCAGCAGCTTCGTGGCAGGTGAAGCTTTCTTT	CASSFVAGEAFF
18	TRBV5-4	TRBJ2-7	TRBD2	TGTGCCAGCAGCTTGGCCCCCCCGGGACTAGCGGGACCCTACGAGCAGTACTTC	CASSLAPPGLAGPYEQYF
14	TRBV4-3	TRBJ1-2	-	TGCGCCAGCAGCCAAGATCTGGGCCCCTATGGCTACACCTTC	CASSQDLGPYGYTF
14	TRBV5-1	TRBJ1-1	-	TGCGCCAGCACCCCAGATGGTCAGAACACTGAAGCTTTCTTT	CASTPDGQNTEAFF
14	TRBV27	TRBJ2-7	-	TGTGCCAGCAGTTACAAGCAGGGTAGGTCCGAGCAGTACTTC	CASSYKQGRSEQYF
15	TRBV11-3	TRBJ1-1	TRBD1	TGTGCCAGCAGCAGCTGGGACAGTATGAACACTGAAGCTTTCTTT	CASSSWDSMNTEAFF
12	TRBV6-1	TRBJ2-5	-	TGTGCCAGCACCTCTCTCCAAGAGACCCAGTACTTC	CASTSLQETQYF
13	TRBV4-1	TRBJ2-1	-	TGCGCCAGCAGCCAAGATATAAGCGATGAGCAGTTCTTC	CASSQDISDEQFF
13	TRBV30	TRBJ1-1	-	TGTGCCTGGAGTTCACAGGGTGGAACTGAAGCTTTCTTT	CAWSSQGGTEAFF
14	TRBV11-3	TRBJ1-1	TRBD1	TGTGCCAGCAGCCGACAGGGATGGGACACTGAAGCTTTCTTT	CASSRQGWDTEAFF
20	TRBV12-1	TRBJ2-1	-	TGTGCCAGCAGCTTTGAGAGGGGACTAGCGGGAGTGGGGCCCTACAATGAGCAGTTCTTC	CASSFERGLAGVGPYNEQFF
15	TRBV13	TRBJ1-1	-	TGTGCCAGCAGCTCGCGGCAAGGGGTGAACACTGAAGCTTTCTTT	CASSSRQGVNTEAFF
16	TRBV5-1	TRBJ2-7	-	TGCGCCAGCAGCTTGGAAGGTGGGGGGGCCTCTCTCGAGCAGTACTTC	CASSLEGGGASLEQYF
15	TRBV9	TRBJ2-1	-	TGTGCCAGCAGCGTAGAAGAGTTGTTGCCGGGTGAGCAGTTCTTC	CASSVEELLPGEQFF
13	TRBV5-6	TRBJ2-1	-	TGTGCCAGCAGCACGGGACTGAACCTAGAGCAGTTCTTC	CASSTGLNLEQFF
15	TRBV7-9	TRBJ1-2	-	TGTGCCAGCAGCTCAGGGTCCGGGTCTAACTATGGCTACACCTTC	CASSSGSGSNYGYTF
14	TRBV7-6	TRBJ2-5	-	TGTGCCAGCAGCTCCACAGGGCAGGGTGAGACCCAGTACTTC	CASSSTGQGETQYF
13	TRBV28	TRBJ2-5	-	TGTGCCAGCAGTCGGTCTTCGGGGAGGACCCAGTACTTC	CASSRSSGRTQYF
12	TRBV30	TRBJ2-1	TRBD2	TGTGCCTGGTATAAGGGGAGGGACGAGCAGTTCTTC	CAWYKGRDEQFF
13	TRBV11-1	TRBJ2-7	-	TGTGCCAGCAGCTTAAGTTTTAACGGGGAGCAGTACTTC	CASSLSFNGEQYF
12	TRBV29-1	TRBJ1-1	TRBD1	TGCAGCGTTGACCAGGGGGGAACTGAAGCTTTCTTT	CSVDQGGTEAFF
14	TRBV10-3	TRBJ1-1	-	TGTGCCACCAGTGGAGGCATCCCGAACACTGAAGCTTTCTTT	CATSGGIPNTEAFF
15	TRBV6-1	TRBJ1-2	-	TGTGCCAGCAGTGAAGCGGGCCCCTTGTACTATGGCTACACCTTC	CASSEAGPLYYGYTF
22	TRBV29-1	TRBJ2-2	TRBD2	TGCAGCGCGTTGTTGCGAACTAGCGGGAGCCGCTACAAGCGGTCGAACACCGGGGAGCTGTTTTTT	CSALLRTSGSRYKRSNTGELFF
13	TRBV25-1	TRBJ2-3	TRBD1	TGTGCCAGCCAGCAGGGGGCTGTATATACGCAGTATTTT	CASQQGAVYTQYF
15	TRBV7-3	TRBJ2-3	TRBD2	TGTGCCAGCAGCTTACTAGCGGGGGCCCGGGGTACGCAGTATTTT	CASSLLAGARGTQYF
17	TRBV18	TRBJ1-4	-	TGTGCCAGCTCACCAGGGACTCGGGGTTGGACTAATGAAAAACTGTTTTTT	CASSPGTRGWTNEKLFF
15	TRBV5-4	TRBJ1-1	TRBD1	TGTGCCAGCAGCACCGGACAGGGGCGGGCCACTGAAGCTTTCTTT	CASSTGQGRATEAFF
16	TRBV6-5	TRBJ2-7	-	TGTGCCAGCAGTTACTCACAGCAGTCTCCCGCCTACGAGCAGTACTTC	CASSYSQQSPAYEQYF
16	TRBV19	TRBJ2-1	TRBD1	TGTGCCAGTAGTATAGTGGGCACAGGGGCCTACAATGAGCAGTTCTTC	CASSIVGTGAYNEQFF
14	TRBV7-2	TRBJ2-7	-	TGTGCCAGCAGCACGGGGGGCGGCCCCTACGAGCAGTACTTC	CASSTGGGPYEQYF
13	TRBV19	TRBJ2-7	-	TGTGCCAGTAGTATTGAAGGAGGATACGAGCAGTACTTC	CASSIEGGYEQYF
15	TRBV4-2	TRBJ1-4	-	TGTGCCAGCAGCCAAGAAGGGGGAACTAATGAAAAACTGTTTTTT	CASSQEGGTNEKLFF
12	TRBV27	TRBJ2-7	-	TGCGCCAGCAGTCCCGGTTCCTACGAGCAGTACTTC	CASSPGSYEQYF
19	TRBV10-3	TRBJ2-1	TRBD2	TGTGCCATCACTCCGGGACTAGCGGGAGGGCCCTCCTTTTACAATGAGCAGTTCTTC	CAITPGLAGGPSFYNEQFF
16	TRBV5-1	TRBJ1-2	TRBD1	TGCGCCAGCAGCGCCCCCGGGACAGGCCCCTCCTATGGCTACACCTTC	CASSAPGTGPSYGYTF
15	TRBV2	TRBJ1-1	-	TGTGCCAGCGGGAACAGCCCAGGGAATGACGCTGGGGCTTTCTTT	CASGNSPGNDAGAFF
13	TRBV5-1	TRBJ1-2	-	TGCGCCAGCCGACTAGACCCGATCTATGGCTACACCTTC	CASRLDPIYGYTF
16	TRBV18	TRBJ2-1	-	TGTGCCAGCTCACCGCCTAGAACCCTTACAAATAATGAGCAGTTCTTC	CASSPPRTLTNNEQFF
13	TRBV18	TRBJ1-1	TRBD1	TGTGCCAGCTCATGGGCACAGGGGATGGAAGCTTTCTTT	CASSWAQGMEAFF
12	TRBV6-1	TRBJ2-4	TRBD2	TGTGCCAGCACCGAGGGTAGCGGGGTTTATTACTTC	CASTEGSGVYYF
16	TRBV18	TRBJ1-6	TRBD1	TGTGCCAGCTCACCACCGGGACAGGGAGGCAATTCACCCCTCCACTTT	CASSPPGQGGNSPLHF